Each of the 22 T cell receptor beta chains below was sequenced from the same sample in a study of T cells after yellow fever vaccination. TCRdb called the 5' RACE reads again in MiXCR, with one record for every CDR3 protein. In the table there are roughly 50,000 distinct CDR3 sequences, 7.4% of which are singletons. The starting material was CD8+ T cells sorted from PBMCs, obtained around 15 days after the first yellow fever vaccination. The receptors were gathered from a man aged 18 to 29 who received the YFV17D yellow fever vaccine.

The sample holds many counts of this clonotype. The V and J genes are TRBV6-2 or TRBV6-3 and TRBJ2-1; a possible D gene is TRBD2 (5 bases). V lost 2 bases and J lost 0, with 23 bases in between. The CDR3 consists of 20 residues. Germline assignment: CDR1 MNHEY and CDR2 SVGEGT. CDR3 sequence: CASSYRGLARKLSSYNEQFF. CDR3 nucleotide sequence: TGTGCCAGCAGTTACCGGGGATTAGCGCGAAAACTTAGCTCCTACAATGAGCAGTTCTTC.

To note about this clonotype: This could be a read error, since a much larger clone is one nucleotide away. Since no conserved phenylalanine or tryptophan closes the CDR3, a read error is the likely cause. V gene TRBV7-8 combines with J gene TRBJ2-7; 11 bases are a match to TRBD1. CDR3 length: 14 amino acids. Looked up from germline, CDR1 is SGHVS and CDR2 is FQNEAQ. With V trimmed by 5 bases and J by 5 bases, 5 bases remained unmatched. The CDR3 loop reads CASSPRTGGNEQYY. In nucleotides, the CDR3 is TGTGCCAGCAGCCCCCGGACAGGGGGCAACGAGCAGTACTAC.

The sample holds many counts of this clonotype. The V gene is TRBV7-9, the J gene TRBJ2-5, with D tentatively TRBD2 (5 bases). The V gene lost 8 bases and the J gene lost 5 bases, with 21 bases spanning the gap. The CDR3 runs to 15 residues. Per germline, CDR1 SEHNR and CDR2 FQNEAQ (reference sequence). In nucleotides, the CDR3 is TGTGCCAGCGCCCCCCTAGCAGCCCCGGGGGAGACCCAGTACTTC. Translation: CASAPLAAPGETQYF.

The table lists this clonotype with many counts. The chain recombines TRBV29-1 with TRBJ2-3; TRBD2 matches at 10 bases. The CDR3 loop spans 15 amino acids. Losses at the gene ends were 6 bases for V and 3 bases for J; bases not matched to a gene: 9. Per germline, CDR1 SQVTM and CDR2 ANQGSEA. The CDR3 coding sequence is TGCAGCGTCAGCGGGGGGGGATTAAGGACAGATACGCAGTATTTT. It codes for CSVSGGGLRTDTQYF.

At least ten counts were recorded for this clonotype. The V and J genes are TRBV20-1 and TRBJ1-5, with a possible D match to TRBD1 (6 bases). With 3 bases removed from V and 0 bases from J, the gap between germline ends came to 9 bases. Germline assignment: CDR1 DFQATT and CDR2 SNEGSKA (reference sequence). The CDR3 runs to 14 residues. The CDR3 DNA is TGCAGTGCTAGCGCGGACAGTAGCAATCAGCCCCAGCATTTT. Translated, it gives CSASADSSNQPQHF.

Many counts were recorded for this clonotype. This chain uses TRBV12-3 or TRBV12-4 with TRBJ1-5; the match to TRBD1 covers 7 bases. The trim removed 5 bases at V and 6 bases at J, leaving 10 bases unmatched. The CDR3 has 15 residues. CDR3 loop: CASSPSTGLGQPQHF. For the CDR3, the DNA is TGTGCCAGCAGTCCTTCGACAGGGTTGGGTCAGCCCCAGCATTTT.

This clonotype has ten or more counts. The CDR3 DNA sequence: TGTGCCAGCAGGCCGGACCCGATTAATGAAAAACTGTTTTTT. It yields the protein CASRPDPINEKLFF. This sequence joins TRBV7-9 and TRBJ1-4; the D is unclear. V was cut by 6 bases and J by 4 bases, with 12 bases left in between. Germline assignment: CDR1 SEHNR and CDR2 FQNEAQ (reference sequence). The CDR3 runs 14 residues.

This clonotype occurred many times. The chain has TRBV5-1 and TRBJ2-3; D uncertain. Deletions cut 0 bases from V and 10 bases from J, with 15 bases between. The germline CDR1 and CDR2 sequences are SGHRS and YFSETQ. The CDR3 sequence is 14 residues long. The CDR3 sequence: CASSLGMGYDPQYF. The CDR3 bases are TGCGCCAGCAGCTTGGGTATGGGCTACGACCCGCAGTATTTT.

This clonotype has a count of ten or more. V gene TRBV12-3 or TRBV12-4 combines with J gene TRBJ1-2; a possible D gene is TRBD1 (5 bases). The V and J ends lost 5 bases and 4 bases respectively, with 20 bases between them. This CDR3 is 16 amino acids long. CDR3 sequence: CASSPGTTHSIYGYTF. The CDR3 DNA reads TGTGCCAGCAGTCCCGGGACCACACATTCTATCTATGGCTACACCTTC.

This clonotype was seen repeatedly, ten times or more. The chain employs TRBV3-1 and TRBJ1-2; the D gene is possibly TRBD1 (5 bases). Germline V gene data show CDR1 as LGHDT and CDR2 as YNNKEL (reference sequence). The CDR3 runs 14 residues. The V gene lost 0 bases and the J gene lost 7 bases, with 12 bases spanning the gap. The CDR3 region has the DNA TGTGCCAGCAGCCAAGAAGTGGGGCACCTTGGCTACACCTTC. Translating it yields CASSQEVGHLGYTF.

This clonotype was detected many times. V is TRBV27 and J is TRBJ1-2, with D tentatively TRBD1 (6 bases). The CDR3 is 14 amino acids. The germline V and J ends were trimmed by 8 bases and 8 bases, with 21 bases remaining between them. Germline V gene lookup returns CDR1 MNHEY and CDR2 SMNVEV (reference sequence). The CDR3 DNA reads as TGTGCCAGCGCCCACGGATTGGGTGGACAGGGCTACACCTTC. Encoded protein: CASAHGLGGQGYTF.

This clonotype has ten or more counts. This rearrangement joins TRBV5-1 to TRBJ2-1, with D hard to call. Per the germline V gene, CDR1 is SGHRS and CDR2 is YFSETQ. The CDR3 totals 15 residues. Trimming pared 0 bases from V and 8 bases from J, leaving 15 bases between. CDR3 in DNA: TGCGCCAGCAGCTTGGGTGTCAATGCTTGGGATGAGCAGTTCTTC. Encoded protein: CASSLGVNAWDEQFF.

Many counts were recorded for this clonotype. This sequence joins TRBV27 and TRBJ2-7; D gene unclear. The V and J ends lost 6 bases and 2 bases respectively, with 11 bases between them. This CDR3 is 13 amino acids long. Per germline, CDR1 MNHEY and CDR2 SMNVEV (reference sequence). The chain's CDR3 is CASSGGIAYEQYF. As DNA, the CDR3 is TGTGCCAGCAGCGGCGGCATTGCCTACGAGCAGTACTTC.

The rearrangement links TRBV5-6 to TRBJ2-7; 8 nucleotides align to TRBD1. The germline gives CDR1 SGHDT, CDR2 YYEEEE. V trimming: 3 bases; J trimming: 4 bases; junction bases outside the gene matches: 9. This CDR3 contains 15 residues. The CDR3 coding sequence is TGTGCCAGCAGCTCGAGCGGACAGGGATGGTACGAGCAGTACTTC. Translated: CASSSSGQGWYEQYF.

This clonotype was seen repeatedly, ten times or more. This sequence joins TRBV7-9 and TRBJ1-1, with 10 bases identical to TRBD1. The V gene end was trimmed by 5 bases and the J gene end by 5 bases; junction bases not matched to a gene: 5. CDR1 is SEHNR, CDR2 FQNEAQ, per germline (reference sequence). This CDR3 spans 14 amino acids. CDR3 region: CASSGDRGRTEAFF. CDR3 bases: TGTGCCAGCAGCGGTGACAGGGGGCGAACTGAAGCTTTCTTT.

This clonotype was found many times. The CDR3 DNA follows: TGTGCCACCAGGGCAGGGGGGTTCTACGAGCAGTACTTC. Its protein product is CATRAGGFYEQYF. This chain uses TRBV15 with TRBJ2-7; D perhaps matches TRBD1 (7 bases). V lost 6 bases and J lost 3, with 12 bases in between. Germline V CDR1 and CDR2: LNHNV, YYDKDF (reference sequence). The CDR3 length is 13 residues.

There are many counts of this clonotype. V usage is TRBV12-3 or TRBV12-4 and J usage is TRBJ2-5, with TRBD2 identical over 7 bases. The CDR3 runs to 14 residues. The ends lost 5 bases at V and 5 bases at J; junction bases unmatched: 8. The CDR3 DNA reads TGTGCCAGCAGTCGTCCCGGGGGGTACGAGACCCAGTACTTC. It encodes CASSRPGGYETQYF.

This clonotype was observed at least ten times. The chain employs TRBV4-3 and TRBJ2-3, with a weak D call TRBD1 (6 bases). V lost 0 bases, J lost 3 bases, and 16 bases lay in between. CDR3 size: 17 residues. Germline V CDR1 and CDR2: LGHNA, YSLEER. CDR3 sequence: CASSQDRGQGMTDTQYF. In DNA form, the CDR3 reads TGCGCCAGCAGCCAAGATAGGGGCCAGGGGATGACAGATACGCAGTATTTT.

This chain links TRBV19 with TRBJ2-1; D unresolved. Germline V lookup: CDR1 LNHDA, CDR2 SQIVND (reference sequence). The CDR3 is 14 residues long. V lost 5 bases to trimming and J lost 4 bases, with 12 bases between them. The DNA for the CDR3 is TGTGCCAGTAGTCACCCCTCCAGTTACAATGAGCAGTTCTTC. This gives the protein CASSHPSSYNEQFF. Filled out from reference TRBV19 and TRBJ2-1, the complete variable domain reads DGGITQSPKYLFRKEGQNVTLSCEQNLNHDAMYWYRQDPGQGLRLIYYSQIVNDFQKGDIAEGYSVSREKKESFPLTVTSAQKNPTAFYLCASSHPSSYNEQFFGPGTRLTVL.

In regard to this clonotype: This sequence may be a read error, since a much larger clone differs from it by one base. The genes are TRBV7-9 and TRBJ2-5, with a possible D match to TRBD1 (6 bases). V lost 7 bases and J lost 3, with 18 bases in between. Germline V gene data show CDR1 as SEHNR and CDR2 as FQNEAQ (reference sequence). This CDR3 has 15 amino acids. CDR3 in amino acids: CASTRKGTFEETQYF. CDR3 in DNA: TGTGCCAGCACCCGTAAGGGGACATTCGAAGAGACCCAGTACTTC.

This clonotype was seen only a few times. The V and J genes are TRBV6-2 or TRBV6-3 and TRBJ2-6; D ambiguous. Trimming cost V 10 bases and J 0 bases, with 4 bases left between them. The CDR3 covers 12 residues. Looked up from germline, CDR1 is MNHEY and CDR2 is SVGEGT. The CDR3: CAKGSGANVLTF. CDR3 DNA: TGTGCCAAGGGCTCTGGGGCCAACGTCCTGACTTTC.

This clonotype was seen at least ten times. The chain has TRBV30 and TRBJ2-1; D unresolved. Germline loops: CDR1 GTSNPN, CDR2 SVGIG (reference sequence). Deletions cut 1 base from V and 7 bases from J, with 14 bases between. The CDR3 is 14 residues long. The CDR3 region is CAWSGGMYGNEQFF. Written as DNA, the CDR3 is TGTGCCTGGAGTGGTGGGATGTACGGAAATGAGCAGTTCTTC. Full variable domain (remainder filled in from reference TRBV30 and TRBJ2-1): SQTIHQWPATLVQPVGSPLSLECTVEGTSNPNLYWYRQAAGRGLQLLFYSVGIGQISSEVPQNLSASRPQDRQFILSSKKLLLSDSGFYLCAWSGGMYGNEQFFGPGTRLTVL.